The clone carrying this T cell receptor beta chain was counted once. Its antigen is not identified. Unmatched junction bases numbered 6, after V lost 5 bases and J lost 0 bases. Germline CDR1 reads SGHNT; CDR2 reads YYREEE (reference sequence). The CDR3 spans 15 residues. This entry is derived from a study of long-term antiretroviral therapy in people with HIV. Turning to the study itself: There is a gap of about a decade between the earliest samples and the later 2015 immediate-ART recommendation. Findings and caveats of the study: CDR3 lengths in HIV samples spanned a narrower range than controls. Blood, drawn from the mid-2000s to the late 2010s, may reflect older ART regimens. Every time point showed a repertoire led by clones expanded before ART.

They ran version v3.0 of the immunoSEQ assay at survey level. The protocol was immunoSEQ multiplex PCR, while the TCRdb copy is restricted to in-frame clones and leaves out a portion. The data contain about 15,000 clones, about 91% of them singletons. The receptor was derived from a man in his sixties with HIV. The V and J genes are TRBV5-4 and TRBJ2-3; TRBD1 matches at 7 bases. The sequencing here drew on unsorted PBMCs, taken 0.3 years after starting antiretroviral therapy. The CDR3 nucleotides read TGTGCCAGCAGAGGACAGGCGACTAGCACAGATACGCAGTATTTT. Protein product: CASRGQATSTDTQYF.